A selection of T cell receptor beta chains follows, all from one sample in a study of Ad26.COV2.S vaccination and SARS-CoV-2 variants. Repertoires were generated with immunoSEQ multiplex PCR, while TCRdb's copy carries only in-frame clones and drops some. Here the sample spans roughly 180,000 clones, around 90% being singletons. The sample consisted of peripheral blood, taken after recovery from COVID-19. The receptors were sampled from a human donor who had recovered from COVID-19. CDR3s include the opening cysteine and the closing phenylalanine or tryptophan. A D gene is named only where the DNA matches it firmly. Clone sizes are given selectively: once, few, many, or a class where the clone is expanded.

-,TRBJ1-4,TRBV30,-,CAWAPKGEKLFF,TGTGCCTGGGCACCTAAGGGGGAAAAACTGTTTTTT
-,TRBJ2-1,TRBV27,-,CASSPTSFPNEQFF,TGTGCCAGCAGTCCGACCTCCTTTCCCAATGAGCAGTTCTTC
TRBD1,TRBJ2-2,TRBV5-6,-,CASSWGTGGRTGELFF,TGTGCCAGCAGCTGGGGGACAGGGGGCAGGACCGGGGAGCTGTTTTTT
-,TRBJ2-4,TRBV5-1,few,CASSLDRGARNIQYF,TGCGCCAGCAGCCTGGATCGGGGGGCAAGGAACATTCAGTACTTC
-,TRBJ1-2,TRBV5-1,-,CASSPQGYGYTF,TGCGCCAGCAGCCCCCAGGGTTATGGCTACACCTTC
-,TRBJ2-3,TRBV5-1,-,CASSFEGDATDTQYF,TGCGCCAGCAGCTTCGAAGGGGACGCAACAGATACGCAGTATTTT
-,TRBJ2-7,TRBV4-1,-,CASSQRDSAYEQYF,TGCGCCAGCAGCCAGAGGGACTCAGCCTACGAGCAGTACTTC
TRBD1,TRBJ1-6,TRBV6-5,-,CASSFDRDNSPLHF,TGTGCCAGCAGTTTCGACAGGGACAATTCACCCCTCCACTTT
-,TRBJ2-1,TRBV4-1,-,CASSLPRTLTYNEQFF,TGCGCCAGCAGTCTCCCCCGGACTCTTACCTACAATGAGCAGTTCTTC
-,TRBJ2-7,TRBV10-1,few,CASSESFPYEQYF,TGCGCCAGCAGTGAGTCGTTTCCCTACGAGCAGTACTTC
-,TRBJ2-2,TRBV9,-,CASSPSSHTGELFF,TGTGCCAGCAGCCCCTCCTCCCACACCGGGGAGCTGTTTTTT
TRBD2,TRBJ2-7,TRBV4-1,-,CASSRELAGLGEQYF,TGCGCCAGCAGCCGAGAACTAGCGGGCCTTGGGGAGCAGTACTTC
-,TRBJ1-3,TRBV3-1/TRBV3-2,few,CASSQVPTGTGNTIYF,TGTGCCAGCAGCCAAGTCCCAACAGGGACAGGAAACACCATATATTTT
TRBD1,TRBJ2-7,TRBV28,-,CASSSPGTGRPYEQYF,TGTGCCAGCAGCTCGCCGGGGACAGGCCGACCCTACGAGCAGTACTTC
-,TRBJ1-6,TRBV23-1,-,CASSQSSTSPLHF,TGCGCCAGCAGTCAATCATCCACCTCACCCCTCCACTTT
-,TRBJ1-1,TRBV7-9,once,CASSIQGRATEAFF,TGTGCCAGCAGCATTCAGGGGAGGGCCACTGAAGCTTTCTTT
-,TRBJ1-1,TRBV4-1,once,CASSQVGTSNTEAFF,TGCGCCAGCAGCCAAGTTGGGACTTCAAACACTGAAGCTTTCTTT
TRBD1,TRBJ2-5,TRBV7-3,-,CASSFNSGGSETQYF,TGTGCCAGCAGCTTTAACTCAGGGGGCTCAGAGACCCAGTACTTC
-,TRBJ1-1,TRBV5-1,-,CASSLAYTRGTEAFF,TGCGCCAGCAGCTTGGCCTACACCCGAGGCACTGAAGCTTTCTTT
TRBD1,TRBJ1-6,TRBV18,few,CASSRASTGNNSPLHF,TGTGCCAGCTCACGCGCTTCGACAGGGAATAATTCACCCCTCCACTTT
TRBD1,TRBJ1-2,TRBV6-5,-,CATKRGRGYGYTF,TGTGCCACCAAAAGGGGGCGGGGGTATGGCTACACCTTC
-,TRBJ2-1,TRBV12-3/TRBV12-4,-,CASSPREREQFF,TGTGCCAGCAGTCCGCGTGAGCGGGAGCAGTTCTTC
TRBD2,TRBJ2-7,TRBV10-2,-,CASSASRLAGISYEQYF,TGCGCCAGCAGTGCCTCCCGACTAGCGGGAATCTCCTACGAGCAGTACTTC
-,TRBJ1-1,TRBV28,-,CASSLLGLGTEAFF,TGTGCCAGCAGTTTATTGGGCCTTGGCACTGAAGCTTTCTTT
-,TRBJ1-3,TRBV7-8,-,CASSSAGTIGNTIYF,TGTGCCAGCAGCTCCGCCGGGACGATAGGAAACACCATATATTTT
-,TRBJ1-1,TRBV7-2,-,CASSLQAGDTEAFF,TGTGCCAGCAGCTTACAAGCGGGGGACACTGAAGCTTTCTTT